These 31 T cell receptor beta chains came from one sample sequenced in a study of blood T cell repertoires in COVID-19. Assay used: immunoSEQ multiplex PCR; TCRdb lists only in-frame clones, some missing. The data contain some 310,000 clones, under 90% of them seen just once; the ten biggest clones take up over 8.5%. The specimen was PBMCs or T cells enriched from blood (not recorded which). The receptors were sampled from a woman between 25 and 40 years old who had recovered from COVID-19.

Notes on this clone: The same CDR3 also results from other DNA sequences found in this sample. The chain links TRBV28 to TRBJ1-5; unclear D gene. Germline CDR1 is MDHEN and CDR2 is SYDVKM. The CDR3 runs 12 residues. V shed 6 bases and J shed 1 base, with 4 bases lying between them. CDR3 amino acids: CASRRSNQPQHF. The CDR3 nucleotides read TGTGCCAGCAGGAGAAGCAATCAGCCCCAGCATTTT.

This clone was counted between two and nine times. The chain links TRBV7-2 to TRBJ1-4; no definite D call. V lost 3 bases to trimming and J lost 7 bases, with 15 bases between them. The CDR3 is made up of 15 amino acids. Germline loops: CDR1 SGHTA, CDR2 FQGNSA. DNA for the CDR3: TGTGCCAGCAGCTTGCTGGCAGTCGGCGGTGAAAAACTGTTTTTT. Residues: CASSLLAVGGEKLFF. Full variable domain (outside the CDR3, taken from reference TRBV7-2 and TRBJ1-4): GAGVSQSPSNKVTEKGKDVELRCDPISGHTALYWYRQSLGQGLEFLIYFQGNSAPDKSGLPSDRFSAERTGGSVSTLTIQRTQQEDSAVYLCASSLLAVGGEKLFFGSGTQLSVL.

This clone was detected only once. The chain couples TRBV3-1 (or the pseudogene TRBV3-2) to TRBJ2-1; possible D gene TRBD2, 5 bases. The CDR3 is made up of 13 amino acids. V lost 1 base and J 7 bases, leaving 8 bases between the germline ends. Germline CDR1 is LGHDT and CDR2 is YNNKEL (reference sequence). CDR3 sequence reads: CASSQGGPNEQFF. In DNA form, the CDR3 reads TGTGCCAGCAGCCAAGGAGGGCCGAATGAGCAGTTCTTC.

The rearrangement links TRBV19 to TRBJ2-1; 7 bases align to TRBD2. Germline CDR1 reads LNHDA; CDR2 reads SQIVND (reference sequence). Germline trimming cut 6 bases from V and 5 bases from J; bases unmatched to any gene: 19. The CDR3 length is 18 residues. Here the CDR3 reads CASSIRPPGGSTHNEQFF. The CDR3 DNA reads as TGTGCCAGTAGCATTAGGCCCCCTGGCGGGAGTACCCACAATGAGCAGTTCTTC.

The chain has TRBV18 and TRBJ1-2; 11 bases map to TRBD1. CDR1 is KGHSH, CDR2 LQKENI, per germline. With V trimmed by 0 bases and J by 4 bases, 10 bases remained unmatched. The CDR3 loop spans 18 amino acids. As DNA, the CDR3 is TGTGCCAGCTCACCACCGGGACAGGGGGATTTGGGGTTCTATGGCTACACCTTC. Translation gives CASSPPGQGDLGFYGYTF.

The chain recombines TRBV19 with TRBJ2-7; D may be TRBD1 (6 bases). The germline V gene has CDR1 LNHDA and CDR2 SQIVND (reference sequence). CDR3 length equals 15 residues. V lost 3 bases to trimming and J lost 6 bases, with 18 bases between them. The CDR3 region has the DNA TGTGCCAGTAGTATTATAGACCAGGGGTCGTCCGAGCAGTACTTC. Translating it yields CASSIIDQGSSEQYF.

V and J are TRBV30 and TRBJ1-5; D remains ambiguous. V dropped 0 bases and J dropped 0 bases, with 9 bases sitting between them. CDR3 length: 15 amino acids. Germline V gives CDR1 GTSNPN, CDR2 SVGIG (reference sequence). The CDR3: CAWSVAQNSNQPQHF. The CDR3 DNA reads as TGTGCCTGGAGTGTAGCACAGAATAGCAATCAGCCCCAGCATTTT.

The rearrangement uses TRBV14 and TRBJ2-3; D may be TRBD2 (6 bases). V was trimmed by 0 bases and J by 7 bases, leaving 17 bases between them. This CDR3 region has 16 residues. Germline-derived CDR1 and CDR2 are SGHDN and FVKESK. The DNA of the CDR3 is TGTGCCAGCAGCCAAGAGTTCGGGGACTCTCTGTATACGCAGTATTTT. Translating it yields CASSQEFGDSLYTQYF.

The chain uses TRBV5-6 and TRBJ2-5; D is perhaps TRBD1 (5 bases). This CDR3 is built from 16 residues. Trimming left V 1 base short and J 5 bases short, with 18 bases between. Germline V lookup: CDR1 SGHDT, CDR2 YYEEEE. This chain's CDR3 is CASSLPMAGNRETQYF. CDR3 DNA: TGTGCCAGCAGCTTGCCTATGGCAGGGAATAGGGAGACCCAGTACTTC.

The chain recombines TRBV5-4 with TRBJ2-7; tentatively, D is TRBD2 (5 bases). This CDR3 is built from 15 residues. Deletions cut 0 bases from V and 5 bases from J, with 15 bases between. Germline loops: CDR1 SGHNT, CDR2 YYREEE (reference sequence). The CDR3 region is CASSLEPGLEDEQYF. The CDR3 nucleotides are TGTGCCAGCAGCTTGGAGCCTGGACTTGAGGACGAGCAGTACTTC.

V is TRBV4-1 and J is TRBJ2-2; 14 positions match TRBD2. This CDR3 region has 19 residues. Germline V gene lookup returns CDR1 MGHRA and CDR2 YSYEKL. Trimming at V came to 3 bases and at J to 4 bases, leaving 10 bases not matched to a gene. The CDR3 nucleotides read TGCGCCAGCAGCCAGAAACGGACTAGCGGGAGGACTGGCACCGGGGAGCTGTTTTTT. It translates to CASSQKRTSGRTGTGELFF.

Points on this clone: Distinct nucleotide sequences in the sample also encode this CDR3. This chain uses TRBV19 with TRBJ1-2; a possible D gene is TRBD1 (6 bases). The V end lost 5 bases, the J end lost 4 bases, and 11 bases lay between the germline ends. This CDR3 region has 13 residues. Germline V gene sequence: CDR1 LNHDA, CDR2 SQIVND (reference sequence). CDR3 nucleotide sequence: TGTGCCAGTAGTCCTCGGACAGTCTATGGCTACACCTTC. Its protein is CASSPRTVYGYTF.

This clone was counted a single time. The rearrangement uses TRBV2 and TRBJ1-3; no reliable D call. Looked up from germline, CDR1 is SNHLY and CDR2 is FYNNEI. V lost 5 bases to trimming and J lost 1 base, with 15 bases between them. CDR3 length equals 16 residues. CDR3 region: CASSHSVVVSGNTIYF. The CDR3 region has the DNA TGTGCCAGCAGTCACAGTGTAGTTGTATCTGGAAACACCATATATTTT.

The count of this clone is one. This chain joins TRBV7-6 and TRBJ2-1; 13 bases fit TRBD2. The CDR3 is 19 residues long. J gave up 0 bases and V 5 bases, and 10 bases lay outside the gene matches. Germline loops: CDR1 SGHVS, CDR2 FNYEAQ. The CDR3 protein is CASSNPGLAGYNSYNEQFF. CDR3 sequence (DNA): TGTGCCAGCAGCAATCCGGGACTAGCGGGGTATAACTCCTACAATGAGCAGTTCTTC.

The chain joins TRBV19 to TRBJ2-2; tentative D call: TRBD2 (5 bases). V was pared by 9 bases and J by 0 bases, with 14 bases between. This CDR3 contains 15 residues. CDR1 and CDR2 (germline): LNHDA, SQIVND (reference sequence). The CDR3 coding sequence is TGTGCCAGCCGGGGTGTACGGTCGAACACCGGGGAGCTGTTTTTT. Translation: CASRGVRSNTGELFF.

The chain uses TRBV7-3 and TRBJ2-1, with TRBD2 identical over 10 bases. Per the germline V gene, CDR1 is SGHTA and CDR2 is FQGTGA. The CDR3 covers 15 residues. Unmatched junction bases numbered 5, after V lost 5 bases and J lost 4 bases. As DNA, the CDR3 is TGTGCCAGCAGCGTTACTAGCGGGACTTACAATGAGCAGTTCTTC. Translation: CASSVTSGTYNEQFF. The full variable domain, with the rest looked up from reference TRBV7-3 and TRBJ2-1, is GAGVSQTPSNKVTEKGKYVELRCDPISGHTALYWYRQSLGQGPEFLIYFQGTGAADDSGLPNDRFFAVRPEGSVSTLKIQRTERGDSAVYLCASSVTSGTYNEQFFGPGTRLTVL.

This clone was counted only a few times. The chain has TRBV6-2 or TRBV6-3 and TRBJ2-7, with D maybe TRBD2 (5 bases). Germline loops: CDR1 MNHEY, CDR2 SVGEGT. CDR3 length: 15 amino acids. Trimming shortened V by 6 bases and J by 2 bases, and 17 bases separated the two germline ends. The CDR3 loop reads CASSAGDYVPYEQYF. The CDR3 region has the DNA TGTGCCAGCAGCGCTGGCGACTACGTCCCCTACGAGCAGTACTTC.

This clone has only one observation. V is TRBV27 and J is TRBJ2-1; 7 positions agree with TRBD2. Germline CDR1 MNHEY, CDR2 SMNVEV (reference sequence). CDR3 length: 15 amino acids. After removal of 5 bases from V and 3 bases from J, the junction contained 7 bases not matched to a gene. CDR3 sequence reads: CASSPAGIGYNEQFF. CDR3 nucleotide sequence: TGTGCCAGCAGTCCAGCGGGAATTGGCTACAATGAGCAGTTCTTC.

J is TRBJ1-1 and V is TRBV14; 8 nucleotides agree with TRBD1. V lost 1 base and J lost 2; bases outside the gene matches: 3. Germline V CDR1 and CDR2: SGHDN, FVKESK. This CDR3 spans 15 amino acids. The CDR3 nucleotides read TGTGCCAGCAGCCAAGTTGCAGGGGGCAACACTGAAGCTTTCTTT. Protein: CASSQVAGGNTEAFF.

The chain links TRBV6-5 to TRBJ1-4; D gene uncertain. With 5 bases removed from V and 5 bases from J, the gap between germline ends came to 9 bases. The CDR3 covers 13 residues. The germline V gene has CDR1 MNHEY and CDR2 SVGAGI. CDR3 region: CASSPRGNEKLFF. The CDR3, as DNA: TGTGCCAGCAGTCCCCGAGGCAATGAAAAACTGTTTTTT.

The chain has TRBV6-4 and TRBJ1-1; 10 bases align to TRBD1. The CDR3 length is 15 residues. Germline CDR1 reads MRHNA; CDR2 reads SNTAGT. Trimming cost V 2 bases and J 4 bases; bases outside gene matches: 4. CDR3 residues: CASSDPGQGITEAFF. For the CDR3, the DNA is TGTGCCAGCAGTGACCCGGGACAGGGGATCACTGAAGCTTTCTTT.

The chain couples TRBV18 to TRBJ1-2; D may be TRBD1 (5 bases). Looked up from germline, CDR1 is KGHSH and CDR2 is LQKENI. The CDR3 sequence is 14 residues long. Between the trimmed V and J ends, which lost 4 bases and 4 bases, there was a span of 13 bases. In DNA, the CDR3 is TGTGCCAGCTCACAACAGGAGGGCATCTATGGCTACACCTTC. It encodes CASSQQEGIYGYTF.

The chain links TRBV28 to TRBJ1-5; D call uncertain. Germline V gene sequence: CDR1 MDHEN, CDR2 SYDVKM. The CDR3 has 16 residues. V lost 1 base, J lost 0 bases, and 10 bases lay in between. CDR3: CASSLYGEYSNQPQHF. The CDR3, as DNA: TGTGCCAGCAGTTTATACGGGGAATATAGCAATCAGCCCCAGCATTTT.

This clone was seen a handful of times. This chain joins TRBV14 and TRBJ1-6; D perhaps matches TRBD1 (6 bases). The V gene lost 1 base and the J gene lost 8 bases, with 21 bases spanning the gap. Germline CDR1 is SGHDN and CDR2 is FVKESK. CDR3 size: 18 residues. CDR3 coding DNA: TGTGCCAGCAGCCAAGTCCCCCCGGGGGGCGAGGGGGATTCACCCCTCCACTTT. This sequence encodes CASSQVPPGGEGDSPLHF.

The chain combines TRBV18 with TRBJ2-7, with a weak D call TRBD1 (6 bases). The germline V gene encodes CDR1 KGHSH and CDR2 LQKENI. The CDR3 has 15 residues. V lost 4 bases, J lost 9 bases, and 22 bases lay in between. Here the CDR3 reads CASSHGQPTVAGQYF. The CDR3, as DNA: TGTGCCAGCTCACATGGACAGCCTACGGTTGCTGGGCAGTACTTC.

Remarks on this clone: Other DNA sequences in the sample encode the same CDR3. This chain uses TRBV10-3 with TRBJ2-7, with D perhaps matching TRBD1 (6 bases). This CDR3 comprises 11 residues. Germline CDR1 reads ENHRY; CDR2 reads SYGVKD. Trimming shortened V by 8 bases and J by 1 base, and 6 bases separated the two germline ends. CDR3 nucleotide sequence: TGTGCCATCCAGGGGTCCTACGAGCAGTACTTC. This codes for CAIQGSYEQYF.

The chain links TRBV4-1 to TRBJ1-2; 11 positions match TRBD1. V gave up 6 bases and J gave up 4 bases; unmatched junction bases: 7. Germline V lookup: CDR1 MGHRA, CDR2 YSYEKL. The CDR3 length is 15 residues. CDR3 sequence: CASRLGQGATYGYTF. The CDR3 DNA sequence: TGCGCCAGCAGACTAGGACAGGGGGCGACCTATGGCTACACCTTC.

The chain uses TRBV20-1 and TRBJ2-7, with a weak D call TRBD2 (6 bases). The CDR3 runs to 14 residues. The germline V and J ends were trimmed by 3 bases and 4 bases, with 16 bases remaining between them. Germline loops: CDR1 DFQATT, CDR2 SNEGSKA (reference sequence). CDR3 sequence reads: CSASILGGSYEQYF. For the CDR3, the DNA is TGCAGTGCTAGTATATTGGGGGGTTCGTACGAGCAGTACTTC.

The genes are TRBV10-3 and TRBJ1-5; 9 bases match TRBD1. The CDR3 runs 14 residues. Germline V CDR1 and CDR2: ENHRY, SYGVKD. The V gene end was trimmed by 4 bases and the J gene end by 2 bases; junction bases not matched to a gene: 0. The CDR3 loop is CAISGTGGNQPQHF. The CDR3 DNA sequence: TGTGCCATCAGTGGGACAGGGGGCAATCAGCCCCAGCATTTT.

The DNA of the CDR3 is TGTGCCAGCAGCTTAGCGACTGGATCGACTTACGAGCAGTACTTC. Protein: CASSLATGSTYEQYF. V usage is TRBV7-2 and J usage is TRBJ2-7; D gene ambiguous. Deletions cut 0 bases from V and 4 bases from J, with 13 bases between. Germline CDR1 reads SGHTA; CDR2 reads FQGNSA. The CDR3 length is 15 residues.

V and J are TRBV18 and TRBJ2-7; maybe TRBD2 (6 bases). The CDR3 is 18 amino acids. Germline V CDR1 and CDR2: KGHSH, LQKENI. The germline V and J ends were trimmed by 3 bases and 6 bases, with 27 bases remaining between them. This CDR3 is CASSPALRGTGGSTEQYF. The CDR3 DNA follows: TGTGCCAGCTCACCTGCTCTCCGTGGCACAGGAGGGTCGACCGAGCAGTACTTC.